Following are 26 T cell receptor beta chains from one sample sequenced in a study of blood T cell repertoires in COVID-19. Generated by immunoSEQ multiplex PCR, the TCRdb table keeps only in-frame clones and is missing some. The sample lists about 190,000 clones, about 80% occurring once. The sequenced sample was peripheral blood. These receptors were taken from a man in his sixties with acute or convalescent COVID-19.

The chain recombines TRBV28 with TRBJ1-6; 9 bases fit TRBD1. Germline V gives CDR1 MDHEN, CDR2 SYDVKM. The CDR3 consists of 15 residues. J lost 5 bases, V lost 7 bases, and 6 bases had no gene match. Here the CDR3 reads CASTLGQGNNSPLHF. Written as DNA, the CDR3 is TGTGCCAGCACCCTTGGACAGGGGAATAATTCACCCCTCCACTTT.

The chain recombines TRBV2 with TRBJ1-4; 10 bases line up with TRBD1. With V trimmed by 7 bases and J by 2 bases, 7 bases remained unmatched. The CDR3 has 16 amino acids. CDR1 and CDR2 (germline): SNHLY, FYNNEI. This chain's CDR3 is CASTRQGARTNEKLFF. CDR3 in DNA: TGTGCCAGCACCCGACAGGGGGCGCGGACTAATGAAAAACTGTTTTTT.

The table lists this clone with a count of one. This chain joins TRBV7-3 and TRBJ2-5, with TRBD2 matching over 8 bases. The CDR3 consists of 16 residues. Germline V gene data show CDR1 as SGHTA and CDR2 as FQGTGA. Trimming took 2 bases from V and 4 from J; bases not matched to a gene: 9. The CDR3 DNA reads as TGTGCCAGCAGCTTAGATCCAGCGGGAGTAGGAGAGACCCAGTACTTC. Translation: CASSLDPAGVGETQYF.

The V gene is TRBV30, the J gene TRBJ1-6, with TRBD1 matching over 7 bases. V trimming: 3 bases; J trimming: 7 bases; junction bases outside the gene matches: 3. The CDR3 length is 13 residues. CDR1 and CDR2 (germline): GTSNPN, SVGIG (reference sequence). DNA of the CDR3: TGTGCCTGGAGGACAGGGCCCAATTCACCCCTCCACTTT. Translated, it gives CAWRTGPNSPLHF.

The rearrangement joins TRBV19 to TRBJ2-3; 8 bases match TRBD2. The CDR3 has 15 residues. Germline CDR1 is LNHDA and CDR2 is SQIVND (reference sequence). V shed 4 bases and J 1 base; nucleotides not matched to a gene: 4. The CDR3 is CASSSRGGRTDTQYF. CDR3 sequence (DNA): TGTGCCAGTAGTAGCCGGGGGGGTCGCACAGATACGCAGTATTTT.

This chain joins TRBV6-5 and TRBJ1-1; 7 nucleotides align to TRBD1. CDR3 length: 12 amino acids. V dropped 6 bases and J dropped 7; count of bases not matched to a gene: 5. Germline V gene data show CDR1 as MNHEY and CDR2 as SVGAGI. CDR3 amino acids: CASSRDSHEAFF. The CDR3 DNA is TGTGCCAGCAGCCGGGACAGTCATGAAGCTTTCTTT.

This clone occurred a few times. The J gene is TRBJ1-1, the V gene TRBV6-6; 7 nucleotides align to TRBD1. V lost 7 bases and J lost 1; bases outside the gene matches: 3. This CDR3 region has 13 residues. Per germline, CDR1 MNHNY and CDR2 SVGAGI (reference sequence). CDR3 loop: CASIRQGNTEAFF. The DNA for the CDR3 is TGTGCCAGCATAAGACAGGGGAACACTGAAGCTTTCTTT.

In nucleotides, the CDR3 is TGTGCCAGCAGCCACCCTTTCCCAGGGGGAGAAAAACTGTTTTTT. It translates to CASSHPFPGGEKLFF. The chain employs TRBV2 and TRBJ1-4, with TRBD1 matching over 7 bases. With V trimmed by 6 bases and J by 8 bases, 12 bases remained unmatched. The CDR3 has 15 residues. Germline-derived CDR1 and CDR2 are SNHLY and FYNNEI.

The chain is built from TRBV20-1 and TRBJ2-1; weak D call: TRBD2 (6 bases). Trimming removed 3 bases from V and 2 bases from J, with 11 bases in between. The CDR3 is 14 amino acids. CDR1 is DFQATT, CDR2 SNEGSKA, per germline (reference sequence). CDR3 residues: CSASSSVTYNEQFF. The CDR3 region has the DNA TGCAGTGCTAGTTCTAGCGTAACCTACAATGAGCAGTTCTTC.

The chain joins TRBV6-5 to TRBJ2-7; TRBD1 is a possible D gene (7 bases). The CDR3 sequence is 13 residues long. V was clipped by 6 bases and J by 7 bases, with 16 bases between them. The germline gives CDR1 MNHEY, CDR2 SVGAGI. In nucleotides, the CDR3 is TGTGCCAGCAGCAAGGAGGGGGCCGGGGAGCAGTACTTC. This sequence encodes CASSKEGAGEQYF.

The chain has TRBV2 and TRBJ1-5; D is perhaps TRBD1 (5 bases). Trimming left V 6 bases short and J 5 bases short, with 11 bases between. The CDR3 covers 13 residues. Germline V lookup: CDR1 SNHLY, CDR2 FYNNEI. CDR3 nucleotide sequence: TGTGCCAGCAGGGGGCTTGGGGATCAGCCCCAGCATTTT. This codes for CASRGLGDQPQHF. Full variable domain (remainder filled in from reference TRBV2 and TRBJ1-5): EPEVTQTPSHQVTQMGQEVILRCVPISNHLYFYWYRQILGQKVEFLVSFYNNEISEKSEIFDDQFSVERPDGSNFTLKIRSTKLEDSAMYFCASRGLGDQPQHFGDGTRLSIL.

This chain joins TRBV5-1 and TRBJ1-2, with D possibly being TRBD1 (5 bases). The CDR3 runs to 15 residues. Trimming left V 0 bases short and J 0 bases short, with 9 bases between. CDR1 SGHRS and CDR2 YFSETQ come from the germline V gene. Here the CDR3 DNA reads TGCGCCAGCAGCTTGGTTACAGGCTCTAACTATGGCTACACCTTC. Its translation: CASSLVTGSNYGYTF.

V gene TRBV7-9 combines with J gene TRBJ2-2; D not certain. The ends were cut back, 2 bases at V and 4 bases at J, with 8 bases in the middle. CDR1 and CDR2 (germline): SEHNR, FQNEAQ (reference sequence). The CDR3 length is 14 residues. The CDR3: CASSLSVVTGELFF. The CDR3 coding sequence is TGTGCCAGCAGCTTAAGCGTGGTCACCGGGGAGCTGTTTTTT.

As regards this clone: Other DNA sequences within the sample encode an identical CDR3. The gene calls are TRBV5-4 and TRBJ2-7; TRBD2 matches at 12 bases. The J segment lost 2 bases and the V segment lost 4 bases, leaving 4 bases of the junction unmatched. The CDR3 consists of 15 residues. Germline CDR1 is SGHNT and CDR2 is YYREEE (reference sequence). The CDR3 is CASSPGLAGTYEQYF. Here the CDR3 DNA reads TGTGCCAGCAGCCCGGGACTAGCGGGTACCTACGAGCAGTACTTC. The complete variable domain, with remaining parts taken from reference TRBV5-4 and TRBJ2-7, reads ETGVTQSPTHLIKTRGQQVTLRCSSQSGHNTVSWYQQALGQGPQFIFQYYREEENGRGNFPPRFSGLQFPNYSSELNVNALELDDSALYLCASSPGLAGTYEQYFGPGTRLTVT.

The V call is TRBV20-1, the J call TRBJ1-6, with 9 bases identical to TRBD1. Germline assignment: CDR1 DFQATT and CDR2 SNEGSKA (reference sequence). Trimming at V came to 5 bases and at J to 15 bases, leaving 5 bases not matched to a gene. The CDR3 contains 11 residues. CDR3: CSALRDRDLHF. CDR3 DNA: TGCAGTGCTCTCCGGGACAGGGACCTCCACTTT.

This clone has just a few counts. This chain joins TRBV5-1 and TRBJ2-3; 7 bases line up with TRBD2. The CDR3 extends over 16 amino acids. The germline gives CDR1 SGHRS, CDR2 YFSETQ. With V trimmed by 0 bases and J by 2 bases, 6 bases remained unmatched. For the CDR3, the DNA is TGCGCCAGCAGCTTGGGTTTCGGGGGGACCACAGATACGCAGTATTTT. It translates to CASSLGFGGTTDTQYF.

This chain joins TRBV19 and TRBJ1-1; D gene unclear. CDR1 is LNHDA, CDR2 SQIVND, per germline (reference sequence). CDR3 length: 13 residues. V lost 7 bases, J lost 5 bases, and 14 bases lay in between. CDR3 DNA sequence: TGTGCCAGTAATAATCCCGGGGAGACTGAAGCTTTCTTT. It translates to CASNNPGETEAFF.

The V call is TRBV7-9, the J call TRBJ2-3, with D unclear. Trimming pared 1 base from V and 1 base from J, leaving 6 bases between. The CDR3 is 14 amino acids. The germline V gene has CDR1 SEHNR and CDR2 FQNEAQ (reference sequence). Written as DNA, the CDR3 is TGTGCCAGCAGCTTAGACCGGGGCACAGATACGCAGTATTTT. It yields the protein CASSLDRGTDTQYF.

The genes are TRBV29-1 and TRBJ2-3, with D possibly matching TRBD2 (5 bases). The germline V gene encodes CDR1 SQVTM and CDR2 ANQGSEA. This CDR3 is built from 13 residues. V gave up 5 bases and J gave up 6 bases, with 15 bases separating them. CDR3 sequence reads: CSVLALLGDTQYF. The CDR3 DNA reads as TGCAGCGTTCTAGCCCTCCTCGGGGATACGCAGTATTTT.

The chain joins TRBV19 to TRBJ1-2; D perhaps matches TRBD1 (6 bases). The V end was cut by 5 bases, the J end by 4 bases, with 26 bases between. The CDR3 is 18 amino acids. Germline CDR1 LNHDA, CDR2 SQIVND (reference sequence). CDR3 sequence (DNA): TGTGCCAGTAGTGACACTTCCCGGGACACCGGGAGGGCCTATGGCTACACCTTC. Its translation is CASSDTSRDTGRAYGYTF.

J is TRBJ2-5 and V is TRBV24-1; D is possibly TRBD2 (6 bases). The CDR3 runs to 16 residues. Germline values: CDR1 KGHDR, CDR2 SFDVKD. Trimming took off 4 bases at V and 1 base at J, with 15 bases between the two ends. In nucleotides, the CDR3 is TGTGCCACCAGTGAGGAGGGAAATCTGGGCCAAGAGACCCAGTACTTC. It codes for CATSEEGNLGQETQYF.

This chain links TRBV5-4 with TRBJ1-2; 9 positions agree with TRBD1. The J segment lost 8 bases and the V segment lost 4 bases, leaving 6 bases of the junction unmatched. Germline loops: CDR1 SGHNT, CDR2 YYREEE (reference sequence). The CDR3 has 13 residues. CDR3 coding DNA: TGTGCCAGCAGCCCCACAGGACAGGGGGGCTACACCTTC. Protein: CASSPTGQGGYTF.

The genes are TRBV5-1 and TRBJ2-7; D perhaps matches TRBD2 (6 bases). CDR1 and CDR2 from the germline V gene are SGHRS and YFSETQ. The V gene lost 1 base and the J gene lost 7 bases, with 21 bases spanning the gap. The CDR3 has 16 amino acids. CDR3 nucleotide sequence: TGCGCCAGCAGCTTGAATCCAGCTCGTACGGCGGGGGAGCAGTACTTC. Translated, it gives CASSLNPARTAGEQYF.

This chain connects TRBV6-5 to TRBJ2-1; maybe TRBD1 (6 bases). This CDR3 is built from 16 residues. Per germline, CDR1 MNHEY and CDR2 SVGAGI. V was trimmed by 2 bases and J by 6 bases, leaving 17 bases between them. The CDR3, as DNA: TGTGCCAGCAGTTACCATACAGGGATTGTAGTCAATGAGCAGTTCTTC. Its protein product is CASSYHTGIVVNEQFF.

The chain uses TRBV19 and TRBJ1-4; TRBD1 might be the D (5 bases). The CDR3 loop spans 16 amino acids. With 3 bases removed from V and 4 bases from J, the gap between germline ends came to 15 bases. The germline gives CDR1 LNHDA, CDR2 SQIVND (reference sequence). The CDR3 DNA sequence: TGTGCCAGTAGTATTCGGCAGGGCAGATTTAATGAAAAACTGTTTTTT. Translated, it gives CASSIRQGRFNEKLFF.

The genes are TRBV6-5 and TRBJ1-1; 9 bases align to TRBD1. The germline V gene has CDR1 MNHEY and CDR2 SVGAGI. There are 14 residues in the CDR3. With 5 bases clipped from V and 4 bases from J, the junction kept 5 bases outside the gene matches. The CDR3 here is CASSPGTGITEAFF. The CDR3 DNA reads TGTGCCAGCAGTCCCGGGACAGGGATCACTGAAGCTTTCTTT.